This T cell receptor (beta chain) was retrieved from a study of CD8 T cell repertoires and HIV-1 epitope variants. Unmatched junction bases numbered 6, after V lost 6 bases and J lost 9 bases. The germline V gene encodes CDR1 LNHDA and CDR2 SQIVND (reference sequence). The CDR3 contains 14 residues. A note on this clone: Its antigen is unknown.

Sequenced by immunoSEQ multiplex PCR; TCRdb stores in-frame clones only, minus some. The sample contains 4,000 to 5,000 clones, more than 60% of which appear only once. Sequenced sample: cultured CD8+ T cells derived from PBMCs. The chain combines TRBV19 with TRBJ1-6; 9 nucleotides align to TRBD1. The TCR sequence derives from a male donor with HIV. CDR3 sequence: CASRTGTGSSPLHF. The CDR3 DNA is TGTGCCAGTAGGACCGGGACAGGGAGTTCACCCCTCCACTTT.